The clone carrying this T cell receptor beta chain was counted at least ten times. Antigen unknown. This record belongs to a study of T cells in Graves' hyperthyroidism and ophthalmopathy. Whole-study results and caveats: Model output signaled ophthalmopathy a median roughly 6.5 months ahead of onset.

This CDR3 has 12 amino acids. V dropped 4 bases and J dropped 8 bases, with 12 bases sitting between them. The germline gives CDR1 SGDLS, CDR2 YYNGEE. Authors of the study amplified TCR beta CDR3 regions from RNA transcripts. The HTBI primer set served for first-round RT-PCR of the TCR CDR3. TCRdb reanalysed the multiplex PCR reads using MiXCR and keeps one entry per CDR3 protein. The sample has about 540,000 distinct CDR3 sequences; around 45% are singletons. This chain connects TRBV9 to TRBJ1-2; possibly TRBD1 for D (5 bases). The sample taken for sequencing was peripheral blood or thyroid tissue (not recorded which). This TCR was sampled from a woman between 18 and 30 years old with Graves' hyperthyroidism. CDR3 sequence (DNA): TGTGCCAGCAGCCCTGTGGGGGAAGGCTACACCTTC. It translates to CASSPVGEGYTF. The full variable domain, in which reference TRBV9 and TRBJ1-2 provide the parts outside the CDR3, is DSGVTQTPKHLITATGQRVTLRCSPRSGDLSVYWYQQSLDQGLQFLIQYYNGEERAKGNILERFSAQQFPDLHSELNLSSLELGDSALYFCASSPVGEGYTFGSGTRLTVV.